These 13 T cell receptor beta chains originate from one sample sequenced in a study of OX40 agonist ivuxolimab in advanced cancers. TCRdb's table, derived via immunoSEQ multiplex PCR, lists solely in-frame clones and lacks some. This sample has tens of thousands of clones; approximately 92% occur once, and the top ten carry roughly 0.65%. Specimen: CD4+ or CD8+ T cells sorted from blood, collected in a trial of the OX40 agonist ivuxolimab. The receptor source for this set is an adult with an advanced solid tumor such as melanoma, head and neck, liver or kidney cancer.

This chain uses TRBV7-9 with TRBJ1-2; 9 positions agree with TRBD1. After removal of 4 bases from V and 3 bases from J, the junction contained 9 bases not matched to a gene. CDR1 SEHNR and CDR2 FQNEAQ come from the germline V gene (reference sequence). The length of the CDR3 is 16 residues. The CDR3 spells CASSSPPGQGDYGYTF. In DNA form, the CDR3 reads TGTGCCAGCAGCTCGCCCCCGGGACAGGGTGACTATGGCTACACCTTC.

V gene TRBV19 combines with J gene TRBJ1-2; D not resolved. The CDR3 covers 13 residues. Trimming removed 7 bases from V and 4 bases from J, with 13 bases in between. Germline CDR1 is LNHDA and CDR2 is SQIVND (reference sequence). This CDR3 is CASNEPFRYGYTF. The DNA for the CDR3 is TGTGCCAGTAATGAGCCCTTCCGCTATGGCTACACCTTC.

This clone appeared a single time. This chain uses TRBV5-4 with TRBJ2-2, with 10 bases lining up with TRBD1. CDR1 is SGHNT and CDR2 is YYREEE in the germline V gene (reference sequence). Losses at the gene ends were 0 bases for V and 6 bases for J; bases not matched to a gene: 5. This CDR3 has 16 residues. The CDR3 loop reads CASSLATGGVSGELFF. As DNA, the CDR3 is TGTGCCAGCAGCTTGGCGACAGGGGGCGTCTCCGGGGAGCTGTTTTTT.

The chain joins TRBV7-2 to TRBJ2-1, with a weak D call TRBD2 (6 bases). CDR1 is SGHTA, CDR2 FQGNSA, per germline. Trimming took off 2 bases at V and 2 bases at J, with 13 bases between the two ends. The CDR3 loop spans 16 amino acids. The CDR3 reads CASSLTERATYNEQFF. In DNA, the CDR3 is TGTGCCAGCAGCTTAACGGAGCGGGCCACCTACAATGAGCAGTTCTTC.

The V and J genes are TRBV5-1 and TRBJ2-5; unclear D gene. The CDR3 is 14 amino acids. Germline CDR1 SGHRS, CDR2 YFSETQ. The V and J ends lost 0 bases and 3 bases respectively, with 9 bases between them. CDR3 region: CASSLEAGKETQYF. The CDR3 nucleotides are TGCGCCAGCAGCTTGGAGGCAGGCAAAGAGACCCAGTACTTC.

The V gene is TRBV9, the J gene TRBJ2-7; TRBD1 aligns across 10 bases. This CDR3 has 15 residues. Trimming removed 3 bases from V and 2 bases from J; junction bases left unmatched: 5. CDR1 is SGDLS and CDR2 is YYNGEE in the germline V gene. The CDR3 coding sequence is TGTGCCAGCAGCGGCGGGACAGGGGCCGCCTACGAGCAGTACTTC. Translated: CASSGGTGAAYEQYF.

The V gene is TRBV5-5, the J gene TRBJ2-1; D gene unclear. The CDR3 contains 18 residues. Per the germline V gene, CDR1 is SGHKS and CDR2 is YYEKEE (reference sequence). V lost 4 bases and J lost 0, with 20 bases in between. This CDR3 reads CASSAGDGHHVSYNEQFF. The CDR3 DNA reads TGTGCCAGCAGCGCCGGTGATGGTCATCATGTCTCCTACAATGAGCAGTTCTTC. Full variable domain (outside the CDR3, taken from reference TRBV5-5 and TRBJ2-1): DAGVTQSPTHLIKTRGQQVTLRCSPISGHKSVSWYQQVLGQGPQFIFQYYEKEERGRGNFPDRFSARQFPNYSSELNVNALLLGDSALYLCASSAGDGHHVSYNEQFFGPGTRLTVL.

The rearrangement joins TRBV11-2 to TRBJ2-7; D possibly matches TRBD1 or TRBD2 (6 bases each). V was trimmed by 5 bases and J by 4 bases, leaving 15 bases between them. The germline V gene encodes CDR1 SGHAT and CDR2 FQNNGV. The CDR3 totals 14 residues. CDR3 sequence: CASSGKGGSYEQYF. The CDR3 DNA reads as TGTGCCAGCAGCGGAAAGGGGGGTTCTTACGAGCAGTACTTC.

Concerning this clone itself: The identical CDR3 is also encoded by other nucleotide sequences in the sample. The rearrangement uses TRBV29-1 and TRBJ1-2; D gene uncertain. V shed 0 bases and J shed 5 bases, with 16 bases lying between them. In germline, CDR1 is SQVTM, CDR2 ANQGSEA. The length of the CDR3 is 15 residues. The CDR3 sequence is CSVEDSKTSSYGYTF. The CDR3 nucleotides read TGCAGCGTTGAAGATTCTAAGACATCCTCGTATGGCTACACCTTC.

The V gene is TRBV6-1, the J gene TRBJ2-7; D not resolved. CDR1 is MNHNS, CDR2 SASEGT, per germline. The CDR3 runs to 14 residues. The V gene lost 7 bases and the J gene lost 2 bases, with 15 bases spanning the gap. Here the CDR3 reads CASTSLTLAYEQYF. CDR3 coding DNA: TGTGCCAGCACGTCCCTTACCTTAGCCTACGAGCAGTACTTC.

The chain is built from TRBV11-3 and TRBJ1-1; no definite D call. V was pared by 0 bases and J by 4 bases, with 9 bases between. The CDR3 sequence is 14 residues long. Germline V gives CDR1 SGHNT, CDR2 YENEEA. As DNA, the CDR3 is TGTGCCAGCAGCTTAGATCACGGAGGCACTGAAGCTTTCTTT. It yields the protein CASSLDHGGTEAFF.

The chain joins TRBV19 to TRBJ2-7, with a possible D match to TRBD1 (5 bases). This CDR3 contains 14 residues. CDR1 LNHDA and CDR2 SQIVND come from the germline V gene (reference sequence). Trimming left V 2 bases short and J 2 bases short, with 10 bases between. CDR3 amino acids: CASSIRRVPYEQYF. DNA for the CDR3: TGTGCCAGTAGTATACGCAGGGTACCCTACGAGCAGTACTTC.

The CDR3 coding sequence is TGTGCCAGCAGGCAGGGTGGCAATCAGCCCCAGCATTTT. This codes for CASRQGGNQPQHF. This rearrangement joins TRBV6-5 to TRBJ1-5, with D possibly being TRBD1 (5 bases). Trimming took off 6 bases at V and 2 bases at J, with 8 bases between the two ends. CDR3 length: 13 residues. Looked up from germline, CDR1 is MNHEY and CDR2 is SVGAGI.